The 9 T cell receptor beta chains listed next were all sequenced from one sample in a study of T cells in Graves' hyperthyroidism and ophthalmopathy. TCR beta CDR3 sequences were amplified from RNA transcripts. TCR CDR3 underwent first-round RT-PCR with the HTBI primer set. Using its own MiXCR run on the multiplex PCR reads, TCRdb lists one record per CDR3 protein. The sample records around 600,000 distinct CDR3 sequences, approximately 15% being singletons. Sequenced sample: blood. The receptor source for this set is a woman between 40 and 50 years old with Graves' ophthalmopathy.

This clonotype was recorded a few times. The rearrangement uses TRBV28 and TRBJ2-1; D is uncertain. Germline assignment: CDR1 MDHEN and CDR2 SYDVKM. V lost 3 bases, J lost 2 bases, and 8 bases lay in between. The CDR3 runs to 14 residues. The CDR3 sequence is CASSFPLTYNEQFF. DNA for the CDR3: TGTGCCAGCAGTTTCCCCCTGACCTACAATGAGCAGTTCTTC.

This clonotype was counted ten times or more. The gene calls are TRBV12-3 or TRBV12-4 and TRBJ1-2; unclear D gene. The CDR3 contains 13 residues. V lost 0 bases, J lost 8 bases, and 10 bases lay in between. Here the CDR3 reads CASSLALTVGYTF. CDR3 sequence (DNA): TGTGCCAGCAGTTTAGCGCTGACTGTCGGCTACACCTTC.

The gene calls are TRBV2 and TRBJ2-2, with 8 nucleotides matching TRBD1. The CDR3 consists of 15 residues. Trimming cost V 4 bases and J 1 base; bases outside gene matches: 2. CDR1 SNHLY and CDR2 FYNNEI come from the germline V gene. This CDR3 is CASSGDRRNTGELFF. CDR3 sequence (DNA): TGTGCCAGCAGTGGGGACAGGCGGAACACCGGGGAGCTGTTTTTT.

The rearrangement links TRBV11-2 to TRBJ1-3, with D unclear. Trimming shortened V by 5 bases and J by 7 bases, and 12 bases separated the two germline ends. This CDR3 has 13 amino acids. Germline values: CDR1 SGHAT, CDR2 FQNNGV. The DNA for the CDR3 is TGTGCCAGCAGCCCGTCTTTCGGGAACACCATATATTTT. It is translated as CASSPSFGNTIYF.

This clonotype was found many times. This chain uses TRBV2 with TRBJ2-2, with TRBD1 matching over 7 bases. The CDR3 covers 14 residues. Trimming removed 6 bases from V and 9 bases from J; junction bases left unmatched: 10. Germline V gene data show CDR1 as SNHLY and CDR2 as FYNNEI. The CDR3 coding sequence is TGTGCCAGCAGGGGGACAGAAGCTGTCCGGGAGCTGTTTTTT. Amino acid sequence: CASRGTEAVRELFF.

The rearrangement uses TRBV20-1 and TRBJ1-1; D is ambiguous. Germline CDR1 reads DFQATT; CDR2 reads SNEGSKA (reference sequence). The CDR3 totals 12 residues. V shed 0 bases and J shed 7 bases, with 9 bases lying between them. CDR3 region: CSAREDGLEAFF. As DNA, the CDR3 is TGCAGTGCTAGAGAAGACGGCCTTGAAGCTTTCTTT.

This clonotype was found many times. V gene TRBV15 combines with J gene TRBJ2-1; TRBD2 matches at 7 bases. The CDR3 is 16 residues long. From germline, CDR1 is LNHNV and CDR2 YYDKDF (reference sequence). With 0 bases clipped from V and 6 bases from J, the junction kept 8 bases outside the gene matches. The CDR3 reads CATSRDRELAANEQFF. The CDR3 DNA sequence: TGTGCCACCAGCAGAGACAGGGAGCTAGCGGCCAATGAGCAGTTCTTC.

The rearrangement uses TRBV7-2 and TRBJ2-3; 12 bases agree with TRBD2. Germline V gene data show CDR1 as SGHTA and CDR2 as FQGNSA. The CDR3 spans 18 residues. With V trimmed by 2 bases and J by 3 bases, 9 bases remained unmatched. CDR3 in DNA: TGTGCCAGCAGCTTATTCGCGACTAGCGGGGGACCTACAGATACGCAGTATTTT. Its protein product is CASSLFATSGGPTDTQYF.

This chain connects TRBV6-5 to TRBJ1-4; D not certain. V dropped 0 bases and J dropped 6 bases, with 17 bases sitting between them. CDR3 length: 17 residues. The V gene's germline CDR1 is MNHEY and CDR2 SVGAGI. CDR3 bases: TGTGCCAGCAGTTACTCTCGGGTCTGGGAGAGCTATGAAAAACTGTTTTTT. Translated: CASSYSRVWESYEKLFF.